This TCR beta chain was sequenced during a study of shared clonotypes between healthy human individuals. Study information: Used for every donor were three CD4 naive, three CD4 memory, two CD8 naive and one CD8 memory plate.

Every immunoSEQ plate was one replicate of a subset's evenly spread DNA. The data were produced by immunoSEQ multiplex PCR, yet TCRdb's version contains in-frame clones alone and is incomplete. This sample yields approximately 2,000,000 clones, of which 93% are seen a single time; approximately 1.7% belongs to the top ten. This clone was observed a handful of times. Naive CD8 cells comprised CD45RO-negative, CCR7-positively selected cells, excluding terminally differentiated effector memory CD45RA+ cells. Recent vaccinations or acute infections were absent in the healthy HIV-negative adult donors. This receptor was identified in a man between 18 and 35 years old in good health. Some clones in this sample may be carry-over from other donors' samples. Material: naive CD8+ T cells from PBMCs.

Here the CDR3 DNA reads TGTGCCAGCAGTTCGGGACTTCTAGATACGCAGTATTTT. Protein sequence: CASSSGLLDTQYF. The chain couples TRBV6-5 to TRBJ2-3; D possibly corresponds to TRBD2 (6 bases). Per germline, CDR1 MNHEY and CDR2 SVGAGI. V lost 4 bases and J lost 5, with 10 bases in between. The CDR3 spans 13 residues.